This T cell receptor (beta chain) derives from a study of CD8+ T cells in alopecia areata. Looking at the study overall: In an open-label trial, patients got 5 to 10 mg tofacitinib twice daily. Study-level results: Alphabeta T cells residing in normal skin are also sequenced in scalp samples.

Investigators isolated RNA and reverse transcribed it into cDNA to act as the sequencing template. Only in-frame clones appear in the TCRdb table, and some are missing; sequencing was by immunoSEQ multiplex PCR. This table has approximately 150,000 clones, over 80% appearing once. CDR3 length equals 14 residues. Germline CDR1 and CDR2: SGHRS and YFSETQ. Trimming left V 0 bases short and J 0 bases short, with 7 bases between. Peripheral blood, together with lesional scalp punch biopsies, was collected from alopecia areata patients. PBMCs yielded sorted CD4+ and CD8+ T cells. This clone was observed once. Its antigen remains unknown.

This TCR was sampled from a human donor with alopecia areata. The source was CD8+ T cells sorted from blood, collected at week 0. The rearrangement links TRBV5-1 to TRBJ2-7; tentative D call: TRBD1 (5 bases). In DNA form, the CDR3 reads TGCGCCAGCAGCTTGGACAGGCCCTCCTACGAGCAGTACTTC. This gives the protein CASSLDRPSYEQYF.